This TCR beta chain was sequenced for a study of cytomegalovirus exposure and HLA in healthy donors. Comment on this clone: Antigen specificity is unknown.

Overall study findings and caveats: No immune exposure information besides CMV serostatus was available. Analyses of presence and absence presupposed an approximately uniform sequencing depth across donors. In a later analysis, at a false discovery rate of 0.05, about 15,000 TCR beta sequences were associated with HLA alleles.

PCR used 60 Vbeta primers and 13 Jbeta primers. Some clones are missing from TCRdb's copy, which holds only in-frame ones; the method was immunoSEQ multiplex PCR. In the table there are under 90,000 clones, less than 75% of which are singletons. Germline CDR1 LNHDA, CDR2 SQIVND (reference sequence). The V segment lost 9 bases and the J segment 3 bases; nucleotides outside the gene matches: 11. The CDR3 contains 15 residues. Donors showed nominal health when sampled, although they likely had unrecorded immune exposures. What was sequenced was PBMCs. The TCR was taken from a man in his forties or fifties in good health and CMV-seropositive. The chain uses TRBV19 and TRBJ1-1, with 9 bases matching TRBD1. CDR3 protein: CASLSAGQGHTEAFF. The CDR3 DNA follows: TGTGCCAGCCTCTCCGCGGGACAGGGACACACTGAAGCTTTCTTT. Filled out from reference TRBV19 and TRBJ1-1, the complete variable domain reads DGGITQSPKYLFRKEGQNVTLSCEQNLNHDAMYWYRQDPGQGLRLIYYSQIVNDFQKGDIAEGYSVSREKKESFPLTVTSAQKNPTAFYLCASLSAGQGHTEAFFGQGTRLTVV.